Here is one T cell receptor (beta chain) with its context. The sample comes from a study of blood T cell repertoires in COVID-19. Trimming pared 3 bases from V and 1 base from J, leaving 12 bases between. The V gene's germline CDR1 is LGHDT and CDR2 YNNKEL (reference sequence). The CDR3 contains 15 residues. Original processing methods: Estimation of nucleated cell counts relied on the amplification of reference gene primers. This table comes from immunoSEQ multiplex PCR, and its TCRdb copy is limited to in-frame clones, with some not included. The V and J calls and the clone size are those of that table, but D and trimming were determined from the DNA. The sample shows over 300,000 clones, 70% to 90% of them seen only once. Participants came from fewer than 25 US areas, aged about 18 to 95 years. Self-reported history from a screening survey and questionnaire set each donor's cohort. All recovered Cohort 3 donors got two negative PCRs, got clearance, or saw symptom resolution.

The V gene is TRBV3-1 (or the pseudogene TRBV3-2), the J gene TRBJ1-1; D is unclear. The material sequenced was PBMCs or T cells enriched from blood (not recorded which). The receptor's source is a man aged 25 to 45 who had recovered from COVID-19. The CDR3 DNA follows: TGTGCCAGCAGCCATGCCGGACTGCAGAACACTGAAGCTTTCTTT. This encodes CASSHAGLQNTEAFF.